This entry describes one T cell receptor (beta chain). This specimen comes from a study of technical replicates of blood from a handful of donors. The length of the CDR3 is 14 residues. The germline V gene encodes CDR1 SGHRS and CDR2 YFSETQ. Trimming cost V 3 bases and J 4 bases; bases outside gene matches: 5. TCRdb keeps only in-frame clones here, not all; method: immunoSEQ multiplex PCR. Altogether around 83,000 clones are present, roughly 93% being singletons, with the ten largest covering about 0.39%. Material for sequencing was T cells isolated from PBMCs. This receptor was taken from a human donor in good health. The chain has TRBV5-1 and TRBJ2-7; 9 positions agree with TRBD1. DNA of the CDR3: TGCGCCAGCAGCTCGGGACAGGGTTTTTACGAGCAGTACTTC. Translation: CASSSGQGFYEQYF.